This record concerns one T cell receptor (beta chain) sequence. Its antigen is not identified. The sample belongs to a study of blood T cells in healthy people across ages. Findings and caveats of the study: The recorded TCR beta diversity per million T cells decreased in a roughly linear manner with age.

Through a sample-barcoded 5' primer and a J-beta primer mix, a second PCR was run for roughly 7 to 11 cycles. Each cDNA molecule received a tag from a template-switch adaptor that had 12 random nucleotides. TCRdb fed the 5' RACE reads into MiXCR, producing one record per CDR3 protein. The sample has about 770,000 distinct CDR3 sequences; approximately 44% are singletons. Healthy Caucasians from Russia aged about 6 to 100 served as donors. CDR1 is MNHEY, CDR2 SVGAGI, per germline. V lost 7 bases, J lost 8 bases, and 17 bases lay in between. The CDR3 is made up of 13 amino acids. J is TRBJ1-2 and V is TRBV6-5; possible D gene TRBD1, 5 bases. The receptor's source is a man in his 60s in good health. Sequencing was performed on blood. The CDR3 DNA reads as TGTGCCAGCAATCCTCGAGGGGCGGGGGGCTACACCTTC. Its translation: CASNPRGAGGYTF.